These T cell receptor beta chains were read from a single sample in a study of cytomegalovirus exposure and HLA in healthy donors. The protocol was immunoSEQ multiplex PCR, while the TCRdb copy is restricted to in-frame clones and leaves out a portion. The sample yields 120,000 to 150,000 clones, 88% seen once. Material: PBMCs. The receptor source for this set is a woman aged 40 to 50 in good health and CMV-seronegative. The CDR3 runs from the conserved cysteine through the conserved F or W. The D gene is left open where the match is weak. Not every row has a clone size; where given, it reads once, few, many or a size class.

>TRBV7-9|.|.|TRBJ2-2
TGTGCCAGCAGCTTAGCGGAAACAGGGACCACCGGGGAGCTGTTTTTT
CASSLAETGTTGELFF
>TRBV28|.|.|TRBJ2-1
TGTGCCAGCAGACTAGGAGGGGGCCTGTACAATGAGCAGTTCTTC
CASRLGGGLYNEQFF
>TRBV4-3|TRBD2|.|TRBJ2-5
TGCGCCAGCAGCCAAGAGACCACTAGCGGCCAAGAGACCCAGTACTTC
CASSQETTSGQETQYF
>TRBV30|TRBD1|.|TRBJ2-6
TGTGCCTGGAGAAAGACAGGGGGGGCCAACGTCCTGACTTTC
CAWRKTGGANVLTF
>TRBV30|.|.|TRBJ1-6
TGTGCCTGGAGCTGGCAGTATAATTCACCCCTCCACTTT
CAWSWQYNSPLHF
>TRBV5-1|.|.|TRBJ2-1
TGCGCCAGTACCCAGGACAGAACCTACAGTGAGCAGTTCTTC
CASTQDRTYSEQFF
>TRBV9|TRBD2|.|TRBJ2-5
TGTGCCAGCAGCGCCCGACTAGCGGGGCAAGAGACCCAGTACTTC
CASSARLAGQETQYF
>TRBV11-3|.|.|TRBJ2-7
TGTGCCAGCAGCCCGTCCGGGTTTACCTCCTACGAGCAGTACTTC
CASSPSGFTSYEQYF
>TRBV10-3|TRBD1|.|TRBJ1-5
TGTGCCATCAGTGAGGACCCTGGACAGGGAGAACAGCCCCAGCATTTT
CAISEDPGQGEQPQHF
>TRBV19|.|.|TRBJ1-1
TGTGCCAGTAGTATAGAAGGGGCGGGGACGCCTGAAGCTTTCTTT
CASSIEGAGTPEAFF
>TRBV9|TRBD1|.|TRBJ2-2
TGTGCCAGCAGCGTAGGAATCGGGACAGCCTTCACCGGGGAGCTGTTTTTT
CASSVGIGTAFTGELFF
>TRBV7-9|.|.|TRBJ2-3
TGTGCCAGCAGCTTAACAGGGTCCACAGATACGCAGTATTTT
CASSLTGSTDTQYF
>TRBV25-1|TRBD1|.|TRBJ2-2
TGTGCCAGCAGGGGGACAGGGACCGGGGAGCTGTTTTTT
CASRGTGTGELFF
>TRBV10-3|.|few|TRBJ1-1
TGTGCCATCAGTGCGATACAGGGAACGAACACTGAAGCTTTCTTT
CAISAIQGTNTEAFF
>TRBV4-2|TRBD2|.|TRBJ2-3
TGTGCCAGCAGCCGCCAACTAGCGGGAGGGCGTTCAGATACGCAGTATTTT
CASSRQLAGGRSDTQYF
>TRBV6-6|TRBD1|.|TRBJ1-2
TGTGCCAGCAGTTACTCATCAGGGGGAGGCTACACCTTC
CASSYSSGGGYTF
>TRBV4-3|.|few|TRBJ1-4
TGCGCCAGCAGCCAAGATAGGCTAGCTCGGGAAAAACTGTTTTTT
CASSQDRLAREKLFF
>TRBV10-3|.|few|TRBJ2-7
TGTGCCATCAGGGACAGATATACGTACGAGCAGTACTTC
CAIRDRYTYEQYF
>TRBV7-2|.|.|TRBJ1-5
TGTGCCAGCAGCTTAGGCGGGATTCCTCAGCCCCAGCATTTT
CASSLGGIPQPQHF
>TRBV6-1|.|.|TRBJ2-7
TGTGCCAGCAGTGGGGGTGGGGGCAAAGCCTACGAGCAGTACTTC
CASSGGGGKAYEQYF
>TRBV4-2|TRBD1|.|TRBJ2-3
TGTGCCAGCAGCCAAGCTAAGACAGGGGCAGATACGCAGTATTTT
CASSQAKTGADTQYF
>TRBV2|TRBD1|once|TRBJ2-7
TGTGCCGGGAGCGGACAGGGAAGCTCCTACGAGCAGTACTTC
CAGSGQGSSYEQYF
>TRBV27|.|.|TRBJ2-1
TGTGCCAGCAGGTGGAGCGGAGTACATGCGCATGAGCAGTTCTTC
CASRWSGVHAHEQFF
>TRBV7-2|.|.|TRBJ2-3
TGTGCCAGCAGCTTTATCCCCCAGGGAGGAGATACGCAGTATTTT
CASSFIPQGGDTQYF
>TRBV7-8|.|.|TRBJ2-1
TGTGCCAGCAGCTTAATTGCGGGTGAGCAGTTCTTC
CASSLIAGEQFF
>TRBV5-6|TRBD2|.|TRBJ2-7
TGTGCCAGCAGCTTGCTCGCGTCCGGGGGGGAGCAGTACTTC
CASSLLASGGEQYF
>TRBV5-4|TRBD1|.|TRBJ1-2
TGTGCCAGCAGCTCTCAGGGGGACTTTGGCTACACCTTC
CASSSQGDFGYTF
>TRBV19|.|.|TRBJ1-2
TGTGCCAGTAACCCTCAGAGGGATGGGCACTATGGCTACACCTTC
CASNPQRDGHYGYTF
>TRBV27|TRBD2|.|TRBJ2-7
TGTGCCAGCAGTAAGCAGGGACGGACTAGCGGGATTTACTCCTACGAGCAGTACTTC
CASSKQGRTSGIYSYEQYF
>TRBV10-2|.|.|TRBJ1-5
TGCGCCAGCAGGGACAGAATCAATCAGCCCCAGCATTTT
CASRDRINQPQHF
>TRBV10-1|.|.|TRBJ2-7
TGCGCCAGCCAGAGGGACATCTCCTACGAGCAGTACTTC
CASQRDISYEQYF
>TRBV10-3|.|.|TRBJ2-5
TGTGCCATCAGTGGGGTACAGGGCTACCAAGAGACCCAGTACTTC
CAISGVQGYQETQYF
>TRBV5-4|TRBD1|.|TRBJ1-5
TGTGCCAGCAGCCCAGGGGGACCTTATAGCAATCAGCCCCAGCATTTT
CASSPGGPYSNQPQHF
>TRBV13|TRBD1|.|TRBJ2-5
TGTGCCAGCAGCTTTAACAGGGGGCAAGAGACCCAGTACTTC
CASSFNRGQETQYF
>TRBV6-6|.|.|TRBJ1-2
TGTGCCAGCAGTTACTCGACGACAGGCAGAGGGTATGGCTACACCTTC
CASSYSTTGRGYGYTF
>TRBV5-1|TRBD1|.|TRBJ2-5
TGCGCCAGCGGATCAACAGGGGGAGAGACCCAGTACTTC
CASGSTGGETQYF